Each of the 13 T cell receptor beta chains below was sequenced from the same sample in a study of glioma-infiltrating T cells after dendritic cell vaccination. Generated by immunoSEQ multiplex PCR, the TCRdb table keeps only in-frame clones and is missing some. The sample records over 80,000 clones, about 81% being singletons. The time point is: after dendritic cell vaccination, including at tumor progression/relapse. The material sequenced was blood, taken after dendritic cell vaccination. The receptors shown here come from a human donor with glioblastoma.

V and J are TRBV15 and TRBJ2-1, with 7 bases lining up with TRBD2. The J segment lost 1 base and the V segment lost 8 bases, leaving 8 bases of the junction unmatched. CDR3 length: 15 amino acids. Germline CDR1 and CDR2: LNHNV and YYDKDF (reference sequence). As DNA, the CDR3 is TGTGCCACCGAAGCGAAGCGGGGATCCTACAATGAGCAGTTCTTC. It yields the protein CATEAKRGSYNEQFF.

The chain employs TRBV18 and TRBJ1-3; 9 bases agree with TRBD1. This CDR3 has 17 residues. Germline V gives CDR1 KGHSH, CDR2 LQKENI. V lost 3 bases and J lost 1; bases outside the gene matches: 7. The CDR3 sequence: CASSPRGQGPSGNTIYF. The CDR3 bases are TGTGCCAGCTCACCCCGAGGACAGGGGCCTTCTGGAAACACCATATATTTT. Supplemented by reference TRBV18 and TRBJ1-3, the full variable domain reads NAGVMQNPRHLVRRRGQEARLRCSPMKGHSHVYWYRQLPEEGLKFMVYLQKENIIDESGMPKERFSAEFPKEGPSILRIQQVVRGDSAAYFCASSPRGQGPSGNTIYFGEGSWLTVV.

This CDR3 reads CASRIRKYTESGLGLEAFF. Here the CDR3 DNA reads TGTGCCAGCCGAATCAGAAAGTACACTGAATCTGGATTGGGACTTGAAGCTTTCTTT. The chain links TRBV27 to TRBJ1-1; weak D call: TRBD1 (5 bases). From germline, CDR1 is MNHEY and CDR2 SMNVEV (reference sequence). Trimming left V 8 bases short and J 7 bases short, with 35 bases between. CDR3 length equals 19 residues.

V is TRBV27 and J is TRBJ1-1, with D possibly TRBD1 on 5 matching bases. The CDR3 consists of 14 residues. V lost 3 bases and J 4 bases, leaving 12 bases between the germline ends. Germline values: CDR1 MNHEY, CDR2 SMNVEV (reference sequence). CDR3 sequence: CASSFRATGTEAFF. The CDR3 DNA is TGTGCCAGCAGTTTCAGGGCGACGGGCACTGAAGCTTTCTTT.

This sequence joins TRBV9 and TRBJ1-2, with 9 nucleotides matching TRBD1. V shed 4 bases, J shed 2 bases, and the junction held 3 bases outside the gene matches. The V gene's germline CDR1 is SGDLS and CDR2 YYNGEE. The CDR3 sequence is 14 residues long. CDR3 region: CASSPGTGNYGYTF. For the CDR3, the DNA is TGTGCCAGCAGCCCAGGGACAGGGAACTATGGCTACACCTTC.

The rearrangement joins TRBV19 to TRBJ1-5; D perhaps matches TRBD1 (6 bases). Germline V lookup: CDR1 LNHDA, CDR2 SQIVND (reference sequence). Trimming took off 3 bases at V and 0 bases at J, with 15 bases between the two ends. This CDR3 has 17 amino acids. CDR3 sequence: CASSINGAGDSNQPQHF. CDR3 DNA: TGTGCCAGTAGTATCAATGGGGCAGGGGATAGCAATCAGCCCCAGCATTTT.

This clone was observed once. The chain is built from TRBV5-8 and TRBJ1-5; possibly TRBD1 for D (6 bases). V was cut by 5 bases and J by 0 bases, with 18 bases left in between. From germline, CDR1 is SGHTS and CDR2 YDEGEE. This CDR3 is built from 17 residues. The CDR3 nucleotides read TGTGCCAGCAGGCGTAGGGGGGGCAAGGATAGCAATCAGCCCCAGCATTTT. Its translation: CASRRRGGKDSNQPQHF.

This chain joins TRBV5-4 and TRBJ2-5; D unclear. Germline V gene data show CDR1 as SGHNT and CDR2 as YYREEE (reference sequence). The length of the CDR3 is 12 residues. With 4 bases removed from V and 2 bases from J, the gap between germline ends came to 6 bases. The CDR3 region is CASSQIQETQYF. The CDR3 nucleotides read TGTGCCAGCAGCCAAATTCAAGAGACCCAGTACTTC. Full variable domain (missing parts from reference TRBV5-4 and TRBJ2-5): ETGVTQSPTHLIKTRGQQVTLRCSSQSGHNTVSWYQQALGQGPQFIFQYYREEENGRGNFPPRFSGLQFPNYSSELNVNALELDDSALYLCASSQIQETQYFGPGTRLLVL.

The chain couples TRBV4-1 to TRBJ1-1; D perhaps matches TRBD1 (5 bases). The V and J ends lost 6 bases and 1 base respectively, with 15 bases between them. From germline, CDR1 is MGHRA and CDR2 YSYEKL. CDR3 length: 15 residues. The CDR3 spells CASRVTWGPNTEAFF. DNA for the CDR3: TGCGCCAGCAGGGTTACCTGGGGCCCGAACACTGAAGCTTTCTTT.

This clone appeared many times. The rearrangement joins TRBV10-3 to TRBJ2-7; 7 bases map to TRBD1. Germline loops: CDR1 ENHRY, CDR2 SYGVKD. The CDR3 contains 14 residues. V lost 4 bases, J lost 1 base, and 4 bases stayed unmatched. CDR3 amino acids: CAISVGTASYEQYV. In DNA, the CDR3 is TGTGCCATCAGTGTCGGGACAGCATCCTACGAGCAGTACGTC.

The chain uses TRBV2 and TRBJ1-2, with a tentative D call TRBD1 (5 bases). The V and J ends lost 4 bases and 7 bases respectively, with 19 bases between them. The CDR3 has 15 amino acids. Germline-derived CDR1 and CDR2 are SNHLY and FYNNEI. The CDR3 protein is CASSVGAGQGVGYTF. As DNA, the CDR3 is TGTGCCAGCAGTGTAGGGGCAGGGCAGGGCGTTGGCTACACCTTC.

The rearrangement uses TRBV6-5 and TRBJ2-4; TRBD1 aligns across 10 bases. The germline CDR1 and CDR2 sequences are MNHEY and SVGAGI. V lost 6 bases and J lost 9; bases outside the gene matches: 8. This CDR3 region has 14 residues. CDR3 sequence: CASRTGGGMGIQYF. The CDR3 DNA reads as TGTGCCAGCAGGACAGGGGGCGGAATGGGCATTCAGTACTTC.

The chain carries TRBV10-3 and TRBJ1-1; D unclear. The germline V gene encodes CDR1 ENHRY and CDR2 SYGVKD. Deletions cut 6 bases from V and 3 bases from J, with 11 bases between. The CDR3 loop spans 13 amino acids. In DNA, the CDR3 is TGTGCCATCAGGGACTACACGGACACTGAAGCTTTCTTT. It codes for CAIRDYTDTEAFF.